This T cell receptor (beta chain) was captured in a study of blood T cell repertoires in COVID-19. At the level of the study: Specimens from acute and convalescent COVID-19 originated in the United States, Italy and Spain.

Enrollees, about 18 to 89 years old, lived in 24 US areas. The germline V gene has CDR1 SGHRS and CDR2 YFSETQ. The J segment lost 4 bases and the V segment lost 0 bases, leaving 9 bases of the junction unmatched. The length of the CDR3 is 16 residues. Authors' data handling: From reference gene primer amplification, estimates of nucleated cell counts were derived. Clones were read by immunoSEQ multiplex PCR, and TCRdb kept only the in-frame ones, dropping some. D and trimming were read from the DNA, whereas the V and J calls and clone size are those reported in that table. The top ten clones hold 1.5% to 2% of a sample with around 280,000 clones, approximately 91% of them seen once.

The sample was PBMCs or T cells enriched from blood (not recorded which). This rearrangement joins TRBV5-1 to TRBJ1-2; 7 nucleotides align to TRBD1. The receptor comes from a woman between 40 and 50 years old who had recovered from COVID-19. CDR3 coding DNA: TGCGCCAGCAGCTTGGATGGGACAGCGAGAGCCTATGGCTACACCTTC. Its protein is CASSLDGTARAYGYTF.